One and the same sample provided the 8 T cell receptor beta chains below, sequenced in a study of T cells in Graves' hyperthyroidism and ophthalmopathy. TCR beta CDR3 regions were amplified from RNA transcripts. TCR CDR3 underwent first-round RT-PCR with the HTBI primer set. TCRdb itself ran the multiplex PCR reads through MiXCR, one entry per CDR3 protein. The table shows some 760,000 distinct CDR3 sequences, with around 15% occurring only once. Sequencing was carried out using blood. The origin of the receptors is a woman aged 18-29 years with Graves' hyperthyroidism.

This chain joins TRBV20-1 and TRBJ2-3; D is possibly TRBD1 (5 bases). Germline-derived CDR1 and CDR2 are DFQATT and SNEGSKA (reference sequence). V shed 2 bases and J shed 4 bases, with 16 bases lying between them. The CDR3 has 15 amino acids. The CDR3 spells CSARIDYWGADTQYF. In nucleotides, the CDR3 is TGCAGTGCTAGAATTGATTACTGGGGCGCAGATACGCAGTATTTT.

Note on this clonotype: A much bigger clone sits one base away, suggesting this may be a read error. The rearrangement links TRBV30 to TRBJ2-1; D remains unclear. This CDR3 spans 12 amino acids. The germline V gene has CDR1 GTSNPN and CDR2 SVGIG (reference sequence). CDR3 sequence: CAWGQQSNKQFF. For the CDR3, the DNA is TGTGCCTGGGGTCAACAGTCCAATAAGCAGTTCTTC.

The rearrangement joins TRBV30 to TRBJ1-4; perhaps TRBD1 as D (6 bases). V lost 8 bases and J 7 bases, leaving 17 bases between the germline ends. CDR1 and CDR2 (germline): GTSNPN, SVGIG (reference sequence). The CDR3 has 13 residues. CDR3 loop: CARKGGPVEKLFF. DNA of the CDR3: TGTGCCCGAAAAGGGGGGCCGGTTGAAAAACTGTTTTTT. Variable domain in full (rest from reference TRBV30 and TRBJ1-4): SQTIHQWPATLVQPVGSPLSLECTVEGTSNPNLYWYRQAAGRGLQLLFYSVGIGQISSEVPQNLSASRPQDRQFILSSKKLLLSDSGFYLCARKGGPVEKLFFGSGTQLSVL.

At least ten counts were recorded for this clonotype. This chain connects TRBV28 to TRBJ2-7; 13 bases match TRBD2. J gave up 7 bases and V 5 bases, and 8 bases lay outside the gene matches. The CDR3 totals 15 residues. CDR1 and CDR2 from the germline V gene are MDHEN and SYDVKM. The CDR3 loop reads CASSGPGLAGVEQYF. The CDR3 DNA follows: TGTGCCAGCAGTGGCCCTGGACTAGCGGGAGTTGAGCAGTACTTC.

This clonotype was counted between two and nine times. J is TRBJ2-1 and V is TRBV27; 7 bases agree with TRBD1. J gave up 2 bases and V 8 bases, and 6 bases lay outside the gene matches. This CDR3 is built from 14 residues. Germline V gene data show CDR1 as MNHEY and CDR2 as SMNVEV (reference sequence). CDR3 loop: CASAVQGAYNEQFF. CDR3 DNA: TGTGCCAGCGCGGTCCAGGGGGCCTACAATGAGCAGTTCTTC.

This clonotype was seen a few times. The chain is built from TRBV27 and TRBJ2-7; 7 nucleotides line up with TRBD1. The CDR3 runs to 17 residues. Germline lookup yields CDR1 MNHEY and CDR2 SMNVEV (reference sequence). The trim removed 2 bases at V and 3 bases at J, leaving 13 bases unmatched. CDR3 residues: CASSLRSPGQSLYEQYF. CDR3 sequence (DNA): TGTGCCAGCAGTTTAAGGAGCCCGGGACAGAGCCTCTACGAGCAGTACTTC.

This clonotype was seen at least ten times. The genes are TRBV28 and TRBJ1-2; D is unresolved. V lost 5 bases and J 3 bases, leaving 13 bases between the germline ends. The length of the CDR3 is 14 residues. Germline CDR1 is MDHEN and CDR2 is SYDVKM. The CDR3 coding sequence is TGTGCCAGCAGTCCCCCCGGGATTTACTATGGCTACACCTTC. It encodes CASSPPGIYYGYTF.

This clonotype was seen a handful of times. This rearrangement joins TRBV27 to TRBJ1-4; possibly TRBD1 for D (5 bases). The CDR3 has 17 residues. The V end was cut by 6 bases, the J end by 8 bases, with 25 bases between. CDR1 is MNHEY, CDR2 SMNVEV, per germline (reference sequence). The CDR3 region is CASRIAGADPTREKLFF. The CDR3 region has the DNA TGTGCCAGCAGAATCGCCGGGGCCGATCCGACCCGCGAAAAACTGTTTTTT.